This is a list of T cell receptor beta chains from one sample in a study of beta chain features in type 1 diabetes. Libraries were prepared by immunoSEQ multiplex PCR; TCRdb keeps only in-frame clonotypes and omits some of them. Among under 400,000 clones listed, over 10% were seen once. Sequences were obtained from naive CD4+ T cells from blood. The receptor set was obtained from a man in his late teens or twenties in good health. CDR3s leave out the opening cysteine and the closing phenylalanine or tryptophan. The order of the fields is J gene, V gene, CDR3 protein.

j_call: TRBJ2-7
v_call: TRBV6-5
cdr3_aa: ASSYGPDRSYEQY

j_call: TRBJ2-2
v_call: TRBV5-4
cdr3_aa: ASSRLEHRELF

j_call: TRBJ1-3
v_call: TRBV28
cdr3_aa: ASSRGGRSGNTIY

j_call: TRBJ2-4
v_call: TRBV11-2
cdr3_aa: ASSTQAIQY

j_call: TRBJ2-5
v_call: TRBV4-2
cdr3_aa: ASSQELAGGQGETQY

j_call: TRBJ1-2
v_call: TRBV30
cdr3_aa: AWSLTESNYGYT

j_call: TRBJ2-6
v_call: TRBV13
cdr3_aa: ASSDGRREGPGANVLT

j_call: TRBJ2-3
v_call: TRBV7-4
cdr3_aa: ASSALEGVDTQY

j_call: TRBJ2-2
v_call: TRBV30
cdr3_aa: AWARVGGTGELF

j_call: TRBJ2-1
v_call: TRBV25-1
cdr3_aa: ASSRLAGGLENEQF

j_call: TRBJ2-1
v_call: TRBV28
cdr3_aa: ASIPLFSSYNEQF

j_call: TRBJ1-2
v_call: TRBV11-1
cdr3_aa: ASSLSRGMRGYT

j_call: TRBJ2-7
v_call: TRBV11-2
cdr3_aa: ASRKPGTGPYEQY

j_call: TRBJ1-2
v_call: TRBV30
cdr3_aa: AWSPRGNYGYT

j_call: TRBJ2-7
v_call: TRBV4-2
cdr3_aa: ASSKDRGYEQY

j_call: TRBJ2-1
v_call: TRBV10-3
cdr3_aa: ATFASGRVNEQF

j_call: TRBJ2-1
v_call: TRBV7-2
cdr3_aa: ASSEDRARQF

j_call: TRBJ2-3
v_call: TRBV7-9
cdr3_aa: ASSLILAGAGDTQY

j_call: TRBJ2-7
v_call: TRBV27
cdr3_aa: ASSLFGSPSYEQY

j_call: TRBJ1-6
v_call: TRBV5-1
cdr3_aa: ASSLPGGTISSPLH

j_call: TRBJ2-7
v_call: TRBV28
cdr3_aa: ASRPPGQGAYEQY

j_call: TRBJ2-7
v_call: TRBV18
cdr3_aa: ASSPGTGDPYEQY

j_call: TRBJ2-3
v_call: TRBV11-2
cdr3_aa: ASSLALSGVSTDTQY

j_call: TRBJ2-3
v_call: TRBV29-1
cdr3_aa: SVEETGGVDTQY

j_call: TRBJ2-3
v_call: TRBV5-4
cdr3_aa: ASSLRTSGTDTQY

j_call: TRBJ2-2
v_call: TRBV29-1
cdr3_aa: SVELSNTGELF

j_call: TRBJ2-3
v_call: TRBV7-8
cdr3_aa: ASSLALGADTQY

j_call: TRBJ2-1
v_call: TRBV28
cdr3_aa: ASRDPGQGATF

j_call: TRBJ2-3
v_call: TRBV7-2
cdr3_aa: ASSWTTNTQY

j_call: TRBJ2-3
v_call: TRBV4-1
cdr3_aa: ASSHPDRGRADTQY

j_call: TRBJ2-7
v_call: TRBV9
cdr3_aa: ASSPGTGLHEQY

j_call: TRBJ1-1
v_call: TRBV28
cdr3_aa: ASSLYRTVNTEAF

j_call: TRBJ1-2
v_call: TRBV6-5
cdr3_aa: ATLEGRDGYT

j_call: TRBJ2-6
v_call: TRBV18
cdr3_aa: ASSPTGARRANVLT

j_call: TRBJ2-7
v_call: TRBV13
cdr3_aa: ASSLRGQGSYEQY

j_call: TRBJ2-2
v_call: TRBV5-4
cdr3_aa: ASSSRRGQVTGELF

j_call: TRBJ2-3
v_call: TRBV19
cdr3_aa: ASSERGTDTQY

j_call: TRBJ2-7
v_call: TRBV29-1
cdr3_aa: SAQGATSYEQY

j_call: TRBJ1-5
v_call: TRBV25-1
cdr3_aa: ASSGADSGNQPQH

j_call: TRBJ2-3
v_call: TRBV4-1
cdr3_aa: ASSQDLDGFTQY

j_call: TRBJ2-7
v_call: TRBV5-4
cdr3_aa: ASSFAGADHEQY

j_call: TRBJ2-4
v_call: TRBV7-2
cdr3_aa: ASSLVGLARGSKNIQY

j_call: TRBJ1-5
v_call: TRBV30
cdr3_aa: AWSVLGAEAQPQH

j_call: TRBJ1-5
v_call: TRBV30
cdr3_aa: AWSITGSNQPQH

j_call: TRBJ2-2
v_call: TRBV7-8
cdr3_aa: ASSLEGGWNTGELF

j_call: TRBJ1-2
v_call: TRBV5-4
cdr3_aa: ASSVRQGNGYT

j_call: TRBJ2-1
v_call: TRBV29-1
cdr3_aa: SVDRAYNEQF

j_call: TRBJ2-1
v_call: TRBV7-6
cdr3_aa: ASSLERRGSSYNEQF

j_call: TRBJ2-2
v_call: TRBV5-1
cdr3_aa: ASSYFGGGMNTGELF

j_call: TRBJ2-1
v_call: TRBV9
cdr3_aa: ATGRGTYNEQF

j_call: TRBJ1-2
v_call: TRBV9
cdr3_aa: ASSVDSGSYGYT

j_call: TRBJ2-3
v_call: TRBV21-1
cdr3_aa: APLAGNLTDTQY

j_call: TRBJ1-1
v_call: TRBV12-5
cdr3_aa: ASGLIGGLSTEAF

j_call: TRBJ1-3
v_call: TRBV18
cdr3_aa: ASSPTRVIAGNTIY

j_call: TRBJ1-6
v_call: TRBV28
cdr3_aa: ASSFGTASPLH

j_call: TRBJ2-5
v_call: TRBV5-1
cdr3_aa: ASSPAPIETGPQY

j_call: TRBJ2-7
v_call: TRBV29-1
cdr3_aa: SINRDHEQY